The rows below give T cell receptor beta chains drawn from one sample of a study of control samples from healthy donors and cancer patients. Clones were read by immunoSEQ multiplex PCR, and TCRdb kept only the in-frame ones, dropping some. The sample yields 100,000 to 150,000 clones, roughly 87% seen once. Material for sequencing was blood. The source of these receptors is a man younger than 35 in good health. Each CDR3 is given with its conserved first and last residue. Each record gives: CDR3 DNA, CDR3 protein, clone size, D gene, V gene, J gene. A D gene is named only where the DNA matches it firmly. Expanded clones get a size class; other rows say once, few or many, or leave the size out.

TGTGCCAGCAGCAAAGGGGGGCCGGCTGATTCACCCCTCCACTTT	CASSKGGPADSPLHF	-	-	TRBV21-1	TRBJ1-6
TGTGCCAGCAGCCAAGGCGGGTATGGTCAGCCCCAGCATTTT	CASSQGGYGQPQHF	-	-	TRBV3-1/TRBV3-2	TRBJ1-5
TGTGCCAGCAGCTTAGAGGTCAGGGCGACAGAGACCCAGTACTTC	CASSLEVRATETQYF	-	-	TRBV7-6	TRBJ2-5
TGTGCCAGCAGCTCTCAGGGGGACACTGAAGCTTTCTTT	CASSSQGDTEAFF	-	TRBD1	TRBV7-9	TRBJ1-1
TGTGCCAGCAGTTACAACCCGGGACTAGGAGGCTATGAGCAGTTCTTC	CASSYNPGLGGYEQFF	-	TRBD2	TRBV6-6	TRBJ2-1
TGTGCCATCAGTGAGTCGCCGGGGTCCTACAATGAGCAGTTCTTC	CAISESPGSYNEQFF	-	-	TRBV10-3	TRBJ2-1
TGTGCCAGCCGTAGGGACAGTATCCAAGAGACCCAGTACTTC	CASRRDSIQETQYF	-	TRBD1	TRBV6-5	TRBJ2-5
TGCGCCAGCAGCAAAGGGGACAGAATCTATGGCTACACCTTC	CASSKGDRIYGYTF	-	TRBD1	TRBV5-1	TRBJ1-2
TGTGCCAGCAGCTTATCCCGGGCGATCTCTGGAAACACCATATATTTT	CASSLSRAISGNTIYF	once	-	TRBV5-6	TRBJ1-3
TGCGCCAGCAGCGGGTTAGTCGCCCTAGGGGACTCACCCCTCCACTTT	CASSGLVALGDSPLHF	once	-	TRBV4-1	TRBJ1-6
TGTGCCAGCAGCGTAGGGGCGGGACGAGACTACAATGAGCAGTTCTTC	CASSVGAGRDYNEQFF	-	-	TRBV9	TRBJ2-1
TGTGCCAGCAGCCCCTATAGCGGCCAGTCCTACGAGCAGTACTTC	CASSPYSGQSYEQYF	-	-	TRBV5-6	TRBJ2-7
TGTGCCAGCAGCTCCGAGGGGGCGTACGAGCAGTACTTC	CASSSEGAYEQYF	-	TRBD1	TRBV5-5	TRBJ2-7
TGTGCCAGCAGTTTGGCGTCTAGCGGGAGCCTAGAGCAGTACTTC	CASSLASSGSLEQYF	-	TRBD2	TRBV27	TRBJ2-7
TGTGCCAGCAGCCGGGACAGGAGCACAGATACGCAGTATTTT	CASSRDRSTDTQYF	-	TRBD1	TRBV9	TRBJ2-3
TGTGCCAGCAGCCCCCGCGTGGCATCCGAGCAGTACTTC	CASSPRVASEQYF	-	-	TRBV6-6	TRBJ2-7
TGTGCCAGTAGTATAACTAGCGGGAGGAATGAGCAGTTCTTC	CASSITSGRNEQFF	-	TRBD2	TRBV19	TRBJ2-1
TGTGCCACCAGCAGAGATCCACAACTTCGGGGTGAAGCTTTCTTT	CATSRDPQLRGEAFF	medium-sized	-	TRBV15	TRBJ1-1
TGTGCCACCAGTGATCTGTACTACCGGGACAATGAGCAGTTCTTC	CATSDLYYRDNEQFF	-	-	TRBV24-1	TRBJ2-1
TGTGCCAGCAGCCAAGATCAACTAGCGGCCTCCTGGAATGAGCAGTTCTTC	CASSQDQLAASWNEQFF	-	TRBD2	TRBV4-2	TRBJ2-1
TGTGCCAGCAGCATTGGAGGGGCTGGGGCCAAAAACATTCAGTACTTC	CASSIGGAGAKNIQYF	-	-	TRBV11-1	TRBJ2-4
TGTGCCAGTAGTATCCAGCGGGACTCCTACGAGCAGTACTTC	CASSIQRDSYEQYF	-	TRBD2	TRBV19	TRBJ2-7
TGTGCCAGTAGTATTCGGGAGAACACTGAAGCTTTCTTT	CASSIRENTEAFF	-	-	TRBV19	TRBJ1-1
TGTGCCAGCAACGGACAGAACACCGGGGAGCTGTTTTTT	CASNGQNTGELFF	-	-	TRBV28	TRBJ2-2
TGCGCCAGCAGCTACGGGACTAGCGGTCATGGGGGCCCAGATACGCAGTATTTT	CASSYGTSGHGGPDTQYF	-	TRBD2	TRBV5-1	TRBJ2-3
TGTGCCAGCAGCACCCAGGGAAACAATTCACCCCTCCACTTT	CASSTQGNNSPLHF	-	-	TRBV5-4	TRBJ1-6
TGTGCCAGCAGCTCTAGAGTGGACAGGGCTGGGGAGCAGTACTTC	CASSSRVDRAGEQYF	-	TRBD1	TRBV7-8	TRBJ2-7
TGTGCCAGCAGACCGTTGGGGGTAGGAGGAAACACCATATATTTT	CASRPLGVGGNTIYF	-	-	TRBV14	TRBJ1-3
TGTGCCTGGAGTGTACTTGGGATGACAAACACTGAAGCTTTCTTT	CAWSVLGMTNTEAFF	few	-	TRBV30	TRBJ1-1
TGTGCCAGCAGCTTAAGAACTGACTACAGCTCCTACAATGAGCAGTTCTTC	CASSLRTDYSSYNEQFF	-	-	TRBV7-7	TRBJ2-1
TGTGCCAGCAGCTTAGTAGGGTTGGACAGGGGAGGCACTGAAGCTTTCTTT	CASSLVGLDRGGTEAFF	-	TRBD1	TRBV7-3	TRBJ1-1
TGTGCCAGCAGCTTAACCCCCGACACTGAAGCTTTCTTT	CASSLTPDTEAFF	-	-	TRBV7-3	TRBJ1-1
TGTGCCAGCAGCCAAGAGGGGGGCTATGGCTACACCTTC	CASSQEGGYGYTF	-	-	TRBV14	TRBJ1-2
TGTGCCAGCACCCTAGGACAGGGCGCGGATACGCAGTATTTT	CASTLGQGADTQYF	-	TRBD1	TRBV9	TRBJ2-3
TGCGCCAGCAGCGAGAGACCGACGGGACTTATGAACACTGAAGCTTTCTTT	CASSERPTGLMNTEAFF	-	-	TRBV5-1	TRBJ1-1
TGCGCCAGCAGCTTGGCAGCGGGAAACACCGGGGAGCTGTTTTTT	CASSLAAGNTGELFF	-	TRBD2	TRBV5-1	TRBJ2-2
TGTGCCAGCAGCGTAGCCCAGGGAACTGGGAACACTGAAGCTTTCTTT	CASSVAQGTGNTEAFF	-	-	TRBV9	TRBJ1-1
TGCAGTGCAGCGGACATCAATGAGCAGTTCTTC	CSAADINEQFF	-	-	TRBV20-1	TRBJ2-1
TGTGCCAGCACCAGACCCGTACATAACAATGAGCAGTTCTTC	CASTRPVHNNEQFF	-	-	TRBV6-5	TRBJ2-1
TGTGCCAGCAGTGACAGCCCTGGCTCCTACAATGAGCAGTTCTTC	CASSDSPGSYNEQFF	-	-	TRBV6-4	TRBJ2-1
TGCGCCAGCAGCGATAGCGGGAGGGCTCCTAATGAGCAGTTCTTC	CASSDSGRAPNEQFF	-	TRBD2	TRBV5-1	TRBJ2-1
TGTGCCAGCGGCCGCATGGGAATCACCGGGGAGCTGTTTTTT	CASGRMGITGELFF	-	-	TRBV11-3	TRBJ2-2
TGTGCCAGCCTCCGGGATACCAAAGCGGGTGAGCAGTACTTC	CASLRDTKAGEQYF	-	-	TRBV2	TRBJ2-7